This T cell receptor beta chain was recovered during a study of cytomegalovirus exposure and HLA in healthy donors. The count of this clone is one. The PCR was carried out with 60 Vbeta primers and 13 Jbeta primers. This table comes from immunoSEQ multiplex PCR, and its TCRdb copy is limited to in-frame clones, with some not included. The sample includes roughly 230,000 clones, just under 80% of them seen just once. CDR3 size: 14 residues. The germline V gene encodes CDR1 SGHRS and CDR2 YFSETQ. Germline trimming cut 4 bases from V and 8 bases from J; bases unmatched to any gene: 9. The sample was PBMCs. V usage is TRBV5-1 and J usage is TRBJ1-2, with 9 bases aligning to TRBD1. This clonotype originated in a boy aged 5 to 17 in good health and CMV-seronegative. The CDR3 coding sequence is TGCGCCAGCAGCCAGACCCCGACAGGGGGAGGCTACACCTTC. Encoded protein: CASSQTPTGGGYTF.